This T cell receptor (beta chain) emerged from a study of blood T cell repertoires in COVID-19. Generated by immunoSEQ multiplex PCR, the TCRdb table keeps only in-frame clones and is missing some. The sample records hundreds of thousands of clones, 70% to 90% being singletons. Deletions cut 6 bases from V and 5 bases from J, with 16 bases between. The CDR3 consists of 14 residues. Germline values: CDR1 ENHRY, CDR2 SYGVKD. The chain employs TRBV10-3 and TRBJ1-1, with a possible D match to TRBD1 (6 bases). The clonotype was recovered from a man aged 80 or over with acute or convalescent COVID-19. The specimen sequenced was peripheral blood. The chain's CDR3 is CAISLTGLGTEAFF. The CDR3 DNA reads as TGTGCCATCAGCCTAACAGGGTTAGGAACTGAAGCTTTCTTT.